This T cell receptor (beta chain) derives from a study of early T cells in non-severe SARS-CoV-2 infection. Study information: Bulk RNA from unsorted whole blood was sequenced; chains were unpaired. Study-level points and caveats: Matching against VDJdb likely underestimated virus-specific expansions, favoring anti-spike CD8.

This clonotype was seen at least ten times. Its target is not known. This CDR3 has 13 amino acids. Germline CDR1 reads SGHRS; CDR2 reads YFSETQ. V lost 4 bases and J lost 1, with 8 bases in between. TCRdb re-analysed the 5' RACE reads in MiXCR, keeping a single row per CDR3 protein. The table lists fewer than 30,000 distinct CDR3 sequences, 5.5% to 7.5% of them singletons. The receptor was isolated from an adult who was a healthcare worker with PCR-confirmed SARS-CoV-2 infection or an uninfected control (not recorded which). The genes are TRBV5-1 and TRBJ1-1; D not resolved. The sample here was whole blood, taken at baseline. CDR3 sequence (DNA): TGCGCCAGCAGCATAACAGAGAACACTGAAGCTTTCTTT. Amino acids: CASSITENTEAFF. Full variable domain (remainder filled in from reference TRBV5-1 and TRBJ1-1): KAGVTQTPRYLIKTRGQQVTLSCSPISGHRSVSWYQQTPGQGLQFLFEYFSETQRNKGNFPGRFSGRQFSNSRSEMNVSTLELGDSALYLCASSITENTEAFFGQGTRLTVV.